The 27 T cell receptor beta chains reported below all come from one sample, sequenced in a study of shared clonotypes between healthy human individuals. The data were produced by immunoSEQ multiplex PCR, yet TCRdb's version contains in-frame clones alone and is incomplete. Found here are roughly 2.5 million clones, approximately 92% of them singletons; the top ten hold 0.11% to 0.15%. The sample consisted of naive CD4+ T cells sorted from blood. Subset: CD45RA+ positively selected. The receptors stem from a man younger than 30 in good health.

The rearrangement joins TRBV6-1 to TRBJ2-7, with 10 bases identical to TRBD2. Germline values: CDR1 MNHNS, CDR2 SASEGT. This CDR3 spans 16 amino acids. V lost 4 bases, J lost 0 bases, and 6 bases stayed unmatched. This CDR3 reads CASSVLLAGNSYEQYF. CDR3 coding DNA: TGTGCCAGCAGTGTCCTACTAGCGGGGAACTCCTACGAGCAGTACTTC.

This chain connects TRBV7-2 to TRBJ1-2; D not certain. In germline, CDR1 is SGHTA, CDR2 FQGNSA. This CDR3 has 13 residues. V was cut by 5 bases and J by 8 bases, with 15 bases left in between. The CDR3: CASSRWESGGYTF. The CDR3 region has the DNA TGTGCCAGCAGCAGATGGGAGAGTGGCGGCTACACCTTC.

This chain connects TRBV5-8 to TRBJ2-7; TRBD1 agrees at 7 bases. Germline V gives CDR1 SGHTS, CDR2 YDEGEE. The CDR3 is made up of 14 amino acids. Trimming took 3 bases from V and 0 from J; bases not matched to a gene: 3. The CDR3 loop is CASSSGQVSYEQYF. The DNA of the CDR3 is TGTGCCAGCAGCTCCGGACAGGTCTCCTACGAGCAGTACTTC.

The chain uses TRBV29-1 and TRBJ2-3; a weak D match, TRBD2 (6 bases). The V gene's germline CDR1 is SQVTM and CDR2 ANQGSEA. The CDR3 is 14 amino acids. V lost 7 bases and J 0 bases, leaving 14 bases between the germline ends. The CDR3 spells CSALLGGSTDTQYF. As DNA, the CDR3 is TGCAGCGCGCTTCTTGGGGGGAGCACAGATACGCAGTATTTT.

This chain joins TRBV30 and TRBJ1-5, with unresolved D. Trimming took 1 base from V and 0 from J, leaving 7 bases between them. CDR1 is GTSNPN and CDR2 is SVGIG in the germline V gene (reference sequence). The CDR3 has 14 amino acids. Here the CDR3 reads CAWSGSTSNQPQHF. In nucleotides, the CDR3 is TGTGCCTGGAGTGGATCGACTAGCAATCAGCCCCAGCATTTT.

This clone was picked up one time. The chain links TRBV9 to TRBJ1-3, with a weak D call TRBD1 (6 bases). Germline assignment: CDR1 SGDLS and CDR2 YYNGEE. V lost 0 bases to trimming and J lost 0 bases, with 13 bases between them. This CDR3 is 17 amino acids long. CDR3 bases: TGTGCCAGCAGCGTAGGGGGGCCCGAGTCCTCTGGAAACACCATATATTTT. Its translation: CASSVGGPESSGNTIYF.

This sequence joins TRBV27 and TRBJ2-2; D uncertain. Trimming left V 0 bases short and J 1 base short, with 12 bases between. From germline, CDR1 is MNHEY and CDR2 SMNVEV (reference sequence). The CDR3 sequence is 17 residues long. The CDR3, as DNA: TGTGCCAGCAGTTTATCCGGCGCTCCCAGGAACACCGGGGAGCTGTTTTTT. It codes for CASSLSGAPRNTGELFF.

With regard to this clone: The same CDR3 can be traced to other DNA sequences in this sample. J is TRBJ2-7 and V is TRBV19; TRBD2 matches at 8 bases. This CDR3 is 14 amino acids long. CDR1 is LNHDA and CDR2 is SQIVND in the germline V gene (reference sequence). Trimming at V came to 1 base and at J to 4 bases, leaving 3 bases not matched to a gene. The CDR3 bases are TGTGCCAGTAGTATAGCGGGAGGGCCGTACGAGCAGTACTTC. This encodes CASSIAGGPYEQYF.

The chain recombines TRBV6-6 with TRBJ1-2, with TRBD1 as a possible D gene (5 bases). V was pared by 7 bases and J by 4 bases, with 22 bases between. The CDR3 consists of 16 residues. The germline gives CDR1 MNHNY, CDR2 SVGAGI (reference sequence). The CDR3 here is CASTKRVGDIGYGYTF. Here the CDR3 DNA reads TGTGCCAGCACTAAAAGGGTGGGGGATATTGGCTATGGCTACACCTTC.

This chain links TRBV18 with TRBJ2-1; 15 nucleotides agree with TRBD2. This CDR3 is built from 17 residues. V lost 2 bases and J lost 4; bases outside the gene matches: 3. The germline gives CDR1 KGHSH, CDR2 LQKENI. The CDR3 DNA reads as TGTGCCAGCTCACCAAGGGGACTAGCGGGAGGATACAATGAGCAGTTCTTC. Amino acids: CASSPRGLAGGYNEQFF.

This chain joins TRBV5-1 and TRBJ2-4; D may be TRBD1 (6 bases). The V end lost 5 bases, the J end lost 4 bases, and 10 bases lay between the germline ends. The V gene's germline CDR1 is SGHRS and CDR2 YFSETQ. The CDR3 loop spans 13 amino acids. The CDR3 nucleotides read TGCGCCAGCAGTCCCGGGACAAAAAACATTCAGTACTTC. Translated: CASSPGTKNIQYF.

The V call is TRBV10-3, the J call TRBJ2-7, with 10 bases matching TRBD1. This CDR3 region has 16 residues. After removal of 5 bases from V and 0 bases from J, the junction contained 7 bases not matched to a gene. In germline, CDR1 is ENHRY, CDR2 SYGVKD. The CDR3 coding sequence is TGTGCCATCAGTAATCCCGGGACAGGGGCCTCCTACGAGCAGTACTTC. Protein product: CAISNPGTGASYEQYF.

The J gene is TRBJ2-2, the V gene TRBV19; no definite D call. Germline lookup yields CDR1 LNHDA and CDR2 SQIVND (reference sequence). The V gene lost 7 bases and the J gene lost 4 bases, with 10 bases spanning the gap. The CDR3 is 13 residues long. The CDR3 loop reads CASKQSSTGELFF. The CDR3 region has the DNA TGTGCCAGTAAACAGTCGTCCACCGGGGAGCTGTTTTTT.

The chain employs TRBV10-1 and TRBJ2-6, with D hard to call. V lost 11 bases, J lost 0 bases, and 20 bases lay in between. CDR1 WNHNN and CDR2 SYGVQD come from the germline V gene (reference sequence). The CDR3 runs 17 residues. The CDR3 coding sequence is TGCGCCGGCCCCTCCTTCCCCCTCTGCTCTGGGGCCAACGTCCTGACTTTC. It is translated as CAGPSFPLCSGANVLTF.

The rearrangement links TRBV7-2 to TRBJ1-5; 7 bases agree with TRBD1. This CDR3 has 18 residues. Germline V gives CDR1 SGHTA, CDR2 FQGNSA. With V trimmed by 0 bases and J by 1 base, 9 bases remained unmatched. CDR3 DNA: TGTGCCAGCAGCTTAGCTAAACCAGGGGGATTGAGCAATCAGCCCCAGCATTTT. Amino acids: CASSLAKPGGLSNQPQHF.

V is TRBV4-3 and J is TRBJ2-5; D remains unclear. V was clipped by 11 bases and J by 3 bases, with 13 bases between them. The CDR3 extends over 12 amino acids. The germline V gene encodes CDR1 LGHNA and CDR2 YSLEER. The CDR3 loop is CAPRAVKETQYF. DNA of the CDR3: TGCGCCCCTAGGGCAGTTAAAGAGACCCAGTACTTC.

V usage is TRBV18 and J usage is TRBJ1-2; D is possibly TRBD1 (5 bases). V was clipped by 2 bases and J by 6 bases, with 13 bases between them. This CDR3 region has 14 residues. CDR1 is KGHSH and CDR2 is LQKENI in the germline V gene. CDR3 DNA: TGTGCCAGCTCACCAAGGACAACGGCTGATGGCTACACCTTC. Translation gives CASSPRTTADGYTF.

The chain has TRBV5-1 and TRBJ2-7; the match to TRBD1 covers 11 bases. CDR1 is SGHRS and CDR2 is YFSETQ in the germline V gene. V lost 0 bases and J lost 2; bases outside the gene matches: 4. The CDR3 runs to 16 residues. The CDR3 reads CASSLATGQGAYEQYF. The CDR3 nucleotides read TGCGCCAGCAGCTTGGCCACGGGACAGGGGGCCTACGAGCAGTACTTC.

The J gene is TRBJ2-3, the V gene TRBV9, with D unresolved. Trimming took off 3 bases at V and 0 bases at J, with 8 bases between the two ends. The CDR3 has 14 amino acids. Germline CDR1 and CDR2: SGDLS and YYNGEE. The chain's CDR3 is CASSAAGSTDTQYF. The CDR3 nucleotides are TGTGCCAGCAGCGCAGCCGGGAGCACAGATACGCAGTATTTT.

The chain's CDR3 is CASSEAGGKGPYGYTF. CDR3 DNA: TGTGCCAGCAGTGAAGCGGGGGGGAAGGGCCCCTATGGCTACACCTTC. The rearrangement joins TRBV6-1 to TRBJ1-2; perhaps TRBD1 as D (5 bases). Deletions cut 0 bases from V and 4 bases from J, with 15 bases between. There are 16 residues in the CDR3. The germline V gene has CDR1 MNHNS and CDR2 SASEGT.

V usage is TRBV10-1 and J usage is TRBJ2-1, with TRBD2 matching over 7 bases. This CDR3 has 15 residues. V shed 0 bases, J shed 5 bases, and the junction held 4 bases outside the gene matches. Germline V gives CDR1 WNHNN, CDR2 SYGVQD (reference sequence). The CDR3 loop reads CASSESGLADNEQFF. The DNA of the CDR3 is TGCGCCAGCAGTGAGTCGGGGCTAGCGGACAATGAGCAGTTCTTC.

The sample holds a few counts of this clone. The chain recombines TRBV2 with TRBJ1-1; TRBD1 is a possible D gene (6 bases). Germline values: CDR1 SNHLY, CDR2 FYNNEI. The CDR3 loop spans 14 amino acids. Trimming cost V 7 bases and J 7 bases, with 19 bases left between them. In DNA form, the CDR3 reads TGTGCCAGCACCCGCTTAGGCGGACAGTTTGAAGCTTTCTTT. Its translation: CASTRLGGQFEAFF.

Comments on this clone: This same CDR3 is encoded by further DNA sequences in the sample. The chain couples TRBV5-1 to TRBJ2-7; TRBD2 matches at 8 bases. The CDR3 spans 14 residues. The V gene's germline CDR1 is SGHRS and CDR2 YFSETQ. V shed 0 bases and J 7 bases; nucleotides not matched to a gene: 6. CDR3 bases: TGCGCCAGCAGCTTGGAACTAGCGGTGGGGGAGCAGTACTTC. Translation gives CASSLELAVGEQYF.

This sequence joins TRBV5-4 and TRBJ2-7; tentatively, D is TRBD2 (6 bases). V was shortened by 4 bases and J by 1 base, with 15 bases between the two germline ends. The CDR3 totals 15 residues. The germline CDR1 and CDR2 sequences are SGHNT and YYREEE (reference sequence). The CDR3 nucleotides are TGTGCCAGCAGCCCCGGGGGTATTAGGTCCTACGAGCAGTACTTC. Its translation is CASSPGGIRSYEQYF.

This clone was picked up one time. The rearrangement uses TRBV27 and TRBJ2-1; D remains unclear. The CDR3 extends over 17 amino acids. CDR1 is MNHEY and CDR2 is SMNVEV in the germline V gene (reference sequence). V dropped 5 bases and J dropped 2 bases, with 19 bases sitting between them. CDR3 region: CASSVFGELPTYNEQFF. The CDR3 nucleotides read TGTGCCAGCAGTGTTTTTGGAGAGTTACCGACCTACAATGAGCAGTTCTTC.

This rearrangement joins TRBV4-2 to TRBJ1-2; no definite D call. Trimming pared 0 bases from V and 1 base from J, leaving 12 bases between. Germline CDR1 and CDR2: LGHNA and YNFKEQ. The CDR3 contains 16 residues. CDR3 sequence (DNA): TGTGCCAGCAGCCAAGAGGTCCAGGCGTATAACTATGGCTACACCTTC. It encodes CASSQEVQAYNYGYTF.

The chain links TRBV5-6 to TRBJ1-1; 8 positions match TRBD1. CDR1 is SGHDT, CDR2 YYEEEE, per germline. There are 15 residues in the CDR3. V shed 4 bases and J 10 bases; nucleotides not matched to a gene: 15. In DNA form, the CDR3 reads TGTGCCAGCAGCACATCGGGGCACAGGGGGGGGCCAGCTTTCTTT. Protein sequence: CASSTSGHRGGPAFF.